This T cell receptor (beta chain) was observed in a study of radiotherapy plus CTLA-4 blockade in lung cancer. Overall study: Disease control was achieved by 31% of patients, and objective responses by more than 15%. Regarding the study as a whole: Early clonal dynamics of blood T cells, together with interferon-beta, were reported as the best response predictor.

Generated by immunoSEQ multiplex PCR, the TCRdb table keeps only in-frame clones and is missing some. This sample has around 50,000 clones; 86% occur once, and the top ten carry 15% to 20%. V lost 3 bases to trimming and J lost 0 bases; unmatched junction nucleotides: 0. CDR3 length equals 15 residues. Germline V CDR1 and CDR2: SGDLS, YYNGEE. Notes on this clone: Its specificity is not known.

The receptor was isolated from a human donor with non-small cell lung cancer that progressed on radiotherapy plus ipilimumab. Some clones in this sample may be carry-over from other donors' samples. The starting material was peripheral blood, obtained from a patient treated with radiotherapy plus ipilimumab. V gene TRBV9 combines with J gene TRBJ1-3; TRBD1 aligns across 10 bases. CDR3 in DNA: TGTGCCAGCAGCGGACAGGGGGCCTCTGGAAACACCATATATTTT. This codes for CASSGQGASGNTIYF.